These T cell receptor beta chains were read from a single sample in a study of T cells after yellow fever vaccination. TCRdb re-called the 5' RACE reads through MiXCR, storing one row per CDR3 protein. The sample lists some 300,000 distinct CDR3 sequences, around 9.3% occurring once. The source was CD4+ T cells sorted from PBMCs, collected 5 days after the yellow fever booster vaccination. The receptor set was obtained from a man between 18 and 29 years old who received the YFV17D yellow fever vaccine. The CDR3 runs from the conserved cysteine through the conserved F or W. The D gene is left open where the match is weak. Expanded clones get a size class; other rows say once, few or many, or leave the size out.

d_call	j_call	v_call	clone_size	cdr3_aa	cdr3_nt
TRBD1	TRBJ1-5	TRBV6-2/TRBV6-3	few	CASRDRGLQKPQHF	TGTGCCAGCCGAGACAGGGGGCTCCAGAAGCCCCAGCATTTT
TRBD2	TRBJ2-7	TRBV12-5	few	CASATSGLYEQYF	TGTGCTAGTGCGACTAGCGGGCTTTACGAGCAGTACTTC
-	TRBJ2-2	TRBV5-1	-	CASSVSRMTGELFF	TGCGCCAGCAGCGTTAGCAGAATGACCGGGGAGCTGTTTTTT
TRBD2	TRBJ2-3	TRBV6-2/TRBV6-3	few	CASSLSLDGGTDTQYF	TGTGCCAGCAGCCTCTCCCTCGACGGGGGGACAGATACGCAGTATTTT
-	TRBJ1-6	TRBV2	-	CASEAEGNSPLHF	TGTGCCAGCGAAGCGGAGGGGAATTCACCCCTCCACTTT
-	TRBJ2-5	TRBV18	-	CASSPQEGQETQYF	TGTGCCAGCTCACCACAGGAAGGGCAAGAGACCCAGTACTTC
-	TRBJ1-6	TRBV5-1	few	CASSPLGEFDNSPLHF	TGCGCCAGCAGCCCCCTAGGGGAATTCGATAATTCACCCCTCCACTTT
TRBD2	TRBJ2-3	TRBV7-9	-	CASSLQGGVEYF	TGTGCCAGCAGCTTACAGGGAGGGGTAGAGTATTTT
TRBD2	TRBJ2-3	TRBV7-2	many	CASSLGAGGPSTDTQYF	TGTGCCAGCAGCTTAGGGGCGGGGGGCCCTAGCACAGATACGCAGTATTTT
-	TRBJ1-5	TRBV12-3/TRBV12-4	few	CASSPTVSNQPQHF	TGTGCCAGCAGCCCGACAGTTAGCAATCAGCCCCAGCATTTT
TRBD1	TRBJ2-7	TRBV29-1	-	CSVDGQGSSYEQYF	TGCAGCGTGGACGGACAGGGGAGCTCCTACGAGCAGTACTTC
TRBD1	TRBJ2-5	TRBV20-1	few	CSASYTQGRRETQYF	TGCAGTGCTAGTTATACACAGGGGCGGAGGGAGACCCAGTACTTC
-	TRBJ2-1	TRBV5-1	many	CASSLFPRGNYNEQFF	TGCGCCAGCAGCTTGTTCCCCCGGGGGAACTACAATGAGCAGTTCTTC
-	TRBJ1-6	TRBV6-5	many	CASTLRPNNSPLHF	TGTGCCAGCACCCTGCGGCCTAATAATTCACCCCTCCACTTT
-	TRBJ2-7	TRBV7-2	-	CASSSRRAYEQYF	TGTGCCAGCAGCTCGCGACGCGCCTACGAGCAGTACTTC
TRBD2	TRBJ2-3	TRBV20-1	few	CSARGLAGAQATQYF	TGCAGTGCTAGAGGACTAGCGGGGGCTCAAGCGACGCAGTATTTT
TRBD1	TRBJ2-7	TRBV5-1	many	CASSDSRTGGYEQYF	TGCGCCAGCAGCGATTCACGGACAGGGGGCTACGAGCAGTACTTC
-	TRBJ1-6	TRBV12-3/TRBV12-4	many	CASTLGSGARSPLHF	TGTGCCAGCACCCTTGGTTCGGGGGCACGGTCACCCCTCCACTTT
-	TRBJ2-1	TRBV11-1	many	CASTPNPLFGNEQFF	TGTGCCAGCACCCCCAACCCCCTTTTTGGCAATGAGCAGTTCTTC
TRBD1	TRBJ2-3	TRBV5-1	many	CASSRDREADTQYF	TGCGCCAGCAGCCGGGACAGGGAAGCAGATACGCAGTATTTT
TRBD2	TRBJ2-5	TRBV7-8	few	CASSLGEARGAWGVETQYF	TGTGCCAGCAGCTTAGGGGAGGCGCGGGGGGCCTGGGGAGTAGAGACCCAGTACTTC
-	TRBJ1-2	TRBV6-2/TRBV6-3	-	CASQENYGYTF	TGTGCCAGCCAGGAAAACTATGGCTACACCTTC
TRBD1	TRBJ2-3	TRBV12-3/TRBV12-4	few	CASSFRDRGTDTQYF	TGTGCCAGCAGTTTTCGGGACAGGGGAACAGATACGCAGTATTTT
-	TRBJ1-2	TRBV12-3/TRBV12-4	-	CASSLAGVGYGYTF	TGTGCCAGCAGTTTAGCCGGGGTCGGCTATGGCTACACCTTC
TRBD1	TRBJ1-5	TRBV30	once	CAWSVREGDSYSNQPQHF	TGTGCCTGGAGTGTACGGGAGGGGGACAGTTATAGCAATCAGCCCCAGCATTTT
-	TRBJ2-4	TRBV7-2	few	CASSSPHWLNNIQYF	TGTGCCAGCAGCTCCCCCCACTGGCTAAACAACATTCAGTACTTC
-	TRBJ1-5	TRBV12-3/TRBV12-4	few	CASSLGIQANQPQHF	TGTGCCAGCAGTTTGGGCATCCAGGCGAATCAGCCCCAGCATTTT
-	TRBJ1-1	TRBV20-1	few	CSAREAGDFF	TGCAGTGCTAGAGAGGCCGGGGACTTCTTT
TRBD1	TRBJ2-7	TRBV19	few	CARSFRDRAYEQYF	TGTGCCAGATCCTTCCGGGACAGGGCATACGAGCAGTACTTC
-	TRBJ2-1	TRBV3-1	-	CASSHDSFNEQFF	TGTGCCAGCAGCCACGATAGCTTCAATGAGCAGTTCTTC
-	TRBJ2-3	TRBV29-1	-	CSEGGGSTDTQYF	TGCAGCGAGGGAGGGGGTAGCACAGATACGCAGTATTTT
-	TRBJ1-2	TRBV4-3	-	CASSQDSVGYTF	TGCGCCAGCAGCCAAGATTCTGTTGGCTACACCTTC
TRBD2	TRBJ2-1	TRBV20-1	-	CSARDPSGGSNEQFF	TGCAGTGCTAGAGACCCTAGCGGGGGATCTAATGAGCAGTTCTTC
-	TRBJ1-3	TRBV5-1	few	CASSLPDPSGNTIYF	TGCGCCAGCAGCTTGCCTGACCCCTCTGGAAACACCATATATTTT
-	TRBJ1-3	TRBV7-9	-	CASSLRVGGNRQAGNTIYF	TGTGCCAGCAGCTTACGAGTGGGGGGGAATCGACAGGCCGGAAACACCATATATTTT
TRBD1	TRBJ1-1	TRBV6-2/TRBV6-3	-	CASSEDRGRETEAFF	TGTGCCAGCAGTGAAGACAGGGGGCGTGAGACTGAAGCTTTCTTT
TRBD1	TRBJ2-6	TRBV7-2	few	CASSWPDRGPAGANVLTF	TGTGCCAGCAGCTGGCCGGACAGGGGGCCTGCTGGGGCCAACGTCCTGACTTTC
-	TRBJ1-3	TRBV3-1	few	CASSQGGPGHSGNTIYF	TGTGCCAGCAGCCAAGGCGGACCGGGGCACTCTGGAAACACCATATATTTT
-	TRBJ2-1	TRBV20-1	many	CSARDGKLSYNEQFF	TGCAGTGCTAGAGACGGGAAGTTGTCCTACAATGAGCAGTTCTTC
TRBD1	TRBJ1-2	TRBV2	-	CATVEEQGNYGYTF	TGTGCCACCGTAGAGGAACAGGGGAACTATGGCTACACCTTC
-	TRBJ2-4	TRBV7-2	few	CASSLNPGNKNIQYF	TGTGCCAGCAGCTTAAATCCGGGGAATAAAAACATTCAGTACTTC
-	TRBJ2-2	TRBV4-1	few	CASSQEGTGAGELFF	TGCGCCAGCAGCCAAGAGGGGACTGGGGCCGGGGAGCTGTTTTTT
-	TRBJ1-2	TRBV6-2/TRBV6-3	many	CASSYSDGSNYGYTF	TGTGCCAGCAGTTACTCTGACGGATCTAACTATGGCTACACCTTC
TRBD1	TRBJ1-6	TRBV6-5	many	CASSRGRGWGPLHF	TGTGCCAGTTCCAGGGGGCGCGGGTGGGGTCCCCTCCACTTT
-	TRBJ1-1	TRBV3-1	few	CASAFGVGADTEAFF	TGTGCCAGCGCCTTCGGGGTCGGGGCAGACACTGAAGCTTTCTTT
TRBD2	TRBJ2-3	TRBV24-1	few	CATSDTGGGTDTQYF	TGTGCCACCAGTGATACGGGCGGGGGGACAGATACGCAGTATTTT
-	TRBJ2-5	TRBV5-6	many	CASSLTETRVGETQYF	TGTGCCAGCAGCTTGACCGAGACACGGGTCGGGGAGACCCAGTACTTC
-	TRBJ2-1	TRBV5-1	many	CASSLIPRLSSYNEQFF	TGCGCCAGCAGCTTGATTCCGAGGCTTAGCTCCTACAATGAGCAGTTCTTC
TRBD1	TRBJ2-1	TRBV10-3	few	CAISEGQGGNEQFF	TGTGCCATCAGTGAGGGACAGGGGGGAAATGAGCAGTTCTTC
-	TRBJ2-1	TRBV7-2	few	CASSKWGSVGEQFF	TGTGCCAGCAGCAAATGGGGTAGCGTGGGTGAGCAGTTCTTC
-	TRBJ2-5	TRBV29-1	many	CSVEDRGRQETQYF	TGCAGCGTTGAAGATCGGGGCCGTCAAGAGACCCAGTACTTC